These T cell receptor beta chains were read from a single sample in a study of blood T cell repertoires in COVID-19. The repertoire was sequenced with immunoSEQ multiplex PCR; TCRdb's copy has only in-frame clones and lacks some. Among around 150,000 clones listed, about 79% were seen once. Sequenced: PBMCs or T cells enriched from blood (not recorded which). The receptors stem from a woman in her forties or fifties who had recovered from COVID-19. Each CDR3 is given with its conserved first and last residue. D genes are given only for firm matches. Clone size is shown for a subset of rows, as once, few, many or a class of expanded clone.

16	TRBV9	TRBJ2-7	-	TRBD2	TGTGCCAGCAGCCCCCGAGGGACTAGCGGGACCTACGAGCAGTACTTC	CASSPRGTSGTYEQYF
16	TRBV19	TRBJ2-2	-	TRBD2	TGTGCCAGTAGGGGACTAGCGGGAACCCCCACCGGGGAGCTGTTTTTT	CASRGLAGTPTGELFF
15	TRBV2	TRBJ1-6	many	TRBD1	TGTGCCAGCGTGCGTAGGGGGACAGAGAATTCACCCCTCCACTTT	CASVRRGTENSPLHF
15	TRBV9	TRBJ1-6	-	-	TGTGCCAGCAGAAGGACAGATGAGAGGAATTCACCCCTCCACTTT	CASRRTDERNSPLHF
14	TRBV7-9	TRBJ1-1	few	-	TGTGCCAGCAGACCCTCCGGGGGGAACACTGAAGCTTTCTTT	CASRPSGGNTEAFF
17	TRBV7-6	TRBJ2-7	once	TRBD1	TGTGCCAGCAGCTTAGCTAGGACAGGGGACAAAATCAACGAGCAGTACTTC	CASSLARTGDKINEQYF
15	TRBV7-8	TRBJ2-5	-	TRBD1	TGTGCCAGCAGCTTAGAGGGACAGACCCAAGAGACCCAGTACTTC	CASSLEGQTQETQYF
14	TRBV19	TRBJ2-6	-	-	TGTGCCAGTAGTAGGGGCCTCGGGGCCAACGTCCTGACTTTC	CASSRGLGANVLTF
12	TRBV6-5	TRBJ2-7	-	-	TGTGCCAGCCTTGGACAGAACTACGAGCAGTACTTC	CASLGQNYEQYF
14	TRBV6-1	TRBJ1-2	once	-	TGTGCCAGCAGTGAAGGGGACATGCACTATGGCTACACCTTC	CASSEGDMHYGYTF
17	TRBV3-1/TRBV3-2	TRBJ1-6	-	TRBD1	TGTGCCAGCAGCCAGGCAGGGGGGAGCTCCTATAATTCACCCCTCCACTTT	CASSQAGGSSYNSPLHF
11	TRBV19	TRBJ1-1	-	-	TGTGCCAGTAGTTCACAAAGACAGGCTTTCTTT	CASSSQRQAFF
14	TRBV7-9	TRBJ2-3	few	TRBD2	TGTGCCAGCAGCTTAGGCGGGAGCGTAGATACGCAGTATTTT	CASSLGGSVDTQYF
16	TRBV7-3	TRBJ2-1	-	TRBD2	TGTGCCAGCAGCTCCGTTGAGACTAGCGGGAGTAGTGAGCAGTTCTTC	CASSSVETSGSSEQFF
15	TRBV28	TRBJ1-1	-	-	TGTGCCAGCAGTTTAAGACAGATCATGAACACTGAAGCTTTCTTT	CASSLRQIMNTEAFF
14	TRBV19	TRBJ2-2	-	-	TGTGCCAGTATGCGTGGGGCGTACACCGGGGAGCTGTTTTTT	CASMRGAYTGELFF
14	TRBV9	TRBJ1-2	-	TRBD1	TGTGCCAGCAGCACCGAGACAGGGGCTGGGGGCTACACCTTC	CASSTETGAGGYTF
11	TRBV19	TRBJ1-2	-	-	TGTGCCAGCCTCACAGGAATGGGCTACACCTTC	CASLTGMGYTF
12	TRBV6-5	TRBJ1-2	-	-	TGTGCCACATATAGGGGGGGGGATGGCTACACCTTC	CATYRGGDGYTF
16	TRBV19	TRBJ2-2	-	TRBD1	TGTGCCAGTGGCCGAGGGACAGGGGCCAACACCGGGGAGCTGTTTTTT	CASGRGTGANTGELFF
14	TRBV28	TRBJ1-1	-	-	TGTGCCAGCAGTTTTAGGGGGTCGAGGACTGAAGCTTTCTTT	CASSFRGSRTEAFF
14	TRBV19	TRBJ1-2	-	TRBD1	TGTGCCAGTAGAACAACCGGGACAGGGGTCGGCTACACCTTC	CASRTTGTGVGYTF
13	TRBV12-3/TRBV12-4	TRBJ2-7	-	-	TGTGCCAGCAGTTCGACAAGCTCCTACGAGCAGTACTTC	CASSSTSSYEQYF
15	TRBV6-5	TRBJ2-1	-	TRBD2	TGTGCCAACAGGACTAGCTTACCCTCCTACAATGAGCAGTTCTTC	CANRTSLPSYNEQFF
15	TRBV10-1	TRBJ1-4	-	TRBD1	TGCGCCAGCAGCCCGGGACAGGGATCTAATGAAAAACTGTTTTTT	CASSPGQGSNEKLFF
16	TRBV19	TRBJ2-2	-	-	TGTGCCAGTAGTATGGCCTTGGGCCCACACACCGGGGAGCTGTTTTTT	CASSMALGPHTGELFF
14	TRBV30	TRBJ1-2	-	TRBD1	TGTGCCTGGAGTCCGGACAGGTCTAACTATGGCTACACCTTC	CAWSPDRSNYGYTF
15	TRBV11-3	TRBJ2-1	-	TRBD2	TGTGCCAGCAGCTTAAGTCGCGGGAGGGGCAATGAGCAGTTCTTC	CASSLSRGRGNEQFF